The 17 T cell receptor beta chains reported below all come from one sample, sequenced in a study of patients and donors after allogeneic stem cell transplantation. Via MiXCR, TCRdb re-called the RT-PCR reads, giving one row per CDR3 protein. The sample has about 400,000 distinct CDR3 sequences; approximately 16% are singletons. The material sequenced was blood, either unsorted or a sorted T cell fraction (not recorded which). These receptors originate from a human donor who was either an allogeneic HSCT recipient or a stem cell or donor lymphocyte infusion donor (not recorded which). It is not recorded whose cells these are; they may come from a transplant donor.

The chain couples TRBV4-3 to TRBJ2-7, with 10 bases matching TRBD1. The CDR3 spans 15 residues. The ends lost 0 bases at V and 6 bases at J; junction bases unmatched: 5. Germline-derived CDR1 and CDR2 are LGHNA and YSLEER. CDR3 sequence (DNA): TGCGCCAGCAGCCAAGACCGGGACAGGGGACGCGAGCAGTACTTC. This gives the protein CASSQDRDRGREQYF.

This clonotype was counted between two and nine times. The J gene is TRBJ1-1, the V gene TRBV7-9, with no clear D. The CDR3 sequence is 9 residues long. Germline V gives CDR1 SEHNR, CDR2 FQNEAQ (reference sequence). Trimming removed 5 bases from V and 14 bases from J, with 9 bases in between. Here the CDR3 DNA reads TGTGCCAGCAGCCCCGGGCCCTTCTTT. Protein product: CASSPGPFF.

The V and J genes are TRBV29-1 and TRBJ2-7; D not certain. Per the germline V gene, CDR1 is SQVTM and CDR2 is ANQGSEA. The germline V and J ends were trimmed by 4 bases and 6 bases, with 16 bases remaining between them. The length of the CDR3 is 13 residues. The CDR3 DNA reads as TGCAGCGTTGGCCTACTTACTATAAGCGAGCAGTACTTC. It is translated as CSVGLLTISEQYF.

The gene calls are TRBV29-1 and TRBJ1-1; TRBD1 is a possible D gene (5 bases). The V end lost 6 bases, the J end lost 6 bases, and 17 bases lay between the germline ends. The germline gives CDR1 SQVTM, CDR2 ANQGSEA. The length of the CDR3 is 13 residues. This chain's CDR3 is CSVLRAGRAEAFF. The CDR3 region has the DNA TGCAGCGTCCTCAGGGCGGGGAGGGCTGAAGCTTTCTTT.

This clonotype has a handful of counts. V and J are TRBV4-3 and TRBJ1-2, with D uncertain. V lost 0 bases and J lost 2, with 7 bases in between. Germline V CDR1 and CDR2: LGHNA, YSLEER. The CDR3 totals 14 residues. CDR3 amino acids: CASSQDEFNYGYTF. The CDR3 DNA follows: TGCGCCAGCAGCCAAGATGAATTCAACTATGGCTACACCTTC.

J is TRBJ2-2 and V is TRBV18, with D hard to call. CDR3 length: 13 amino acids. V shed 2 bases and J shed 2 bases, with 3 bases lying between them. Germline CDR1 KGHSH, CDR2 LQKENI. The CDR3 spells CASSPYNTGELFF. In DNA form, the CDR3 reads TGTGCCAGCTCACCATATAACACCGGGGAGCTGTTTTTT. Drawing the rest from reference TRBV18 and TRBJ2-2, the complete variable domain is NAGVMQNPRHLVRRRGQEARLRCSPMKGHSHVYWYRQLPEEGLKFMVYLQKENIIDESGMPKERFSAEFPKEGPSILRIQQVVRGDSAAYFCASSPYNTGELFFGEGSRLTVL.

The rearrangement links TRBV6-2 or TRBV6-3 to TRBJ2-3, with a possible D match to TRBD1 (6 bases). The germline V gene encodes CDR1 MNHEY and CDR2 SVGEGT. The CDR3 totals 19 residues. Trimming took off 2 bases at V and 2 bases at J, with 23 bases between the two ends. CDR3 nucleotides: TGTGCCAGCAGTTACCCCAGGGGACCTACTAGGAAGACCACAGATACGCAGTATTTT. Amino acid sequence: CASSYPRGPTRKTTDTQYF.

The genes are TRBV24-1 and TRBJ2-1, with D unresolved. Germline V gives CDR1 KGHDR, CDR2 SFDVKD. This CDR3 region has 13 residues. Trimming took 1 base from V and 15 from J, leaving 15 bases between them. CDR3 amino acids: CATSDLFSNQPFF. Written as DNA, the CDR3 is TGTGCCACCAGTGATTTATTTAGCAATCAGCCGTTCTTC.

This clonotype was recorded many times. The chain employs TRBV29-1 and TRBJ2-4; the D is unclear. The germline V and J ends were trimmed by 4 bases and 9 bases, with 13 bases remaining between them. The CDR3 runs to 12 residues. Germline values: CDR1 SQVTM, CDR2 ANQGSEA. The DNA of the CDR3 is TGCAGCGTTGTGACGGATTCAGGCATTCAGTACTTC. Protein product: CSVVTDSGIQYF.

CDR3 protein: CSVNGEGAEAFF. Written as DNA, the CDR3 is TGCAGTGTCAATGGAGAGGGGGCTGAAGCTTTCTTT. The chain has TRBV20-1 and TRBJ1-1; possible D gene TRBD1, 6 bases. The CDR3 has 12 amino acids. Germline V gives CDR1 DFQATT, CDR2 SNEGSKA (reference sequence). Trimming took off 7 bases at V and 6 bases at J, with 15 bases between the two ends.

This rearrangement joins TRBV3-1 to TRBJ2-3; D is uncertain. The germline V and J ends were trimmed by 5 bases and 6 bases, with 9 bases remaining between them. Germline assignment: CDR1 LGHDT and CDR2 YNNKEL (reference sequence). The CDR3 spans 12 residues. This CDR3 reads CASSVTADTQYF. In nucleotides, the CDR3 is TGTGCCAGCAGCGTGACGGCGGATACGCAGTATTTT.

This clonotype was seen many times. The V call is TRBV7-3, the J call TRBJ2-1; no firm D call. The CDR3 loop spans 15 amino acids. The V end was cut by 3 bases, the J end by 2 bases, with 11 bases between. The germline CDR1 and CDR2 sequences are SGHTA and FQGTGA. The CDR3 nucleotides read TGTGCCAGCAGCTTCGACTTGAAACCCTACAATGAGCAGTTCTTC. The encoded protein is CASSFDLKPYNEQFF.

This clonotype showed up many times. The chain recombines TRBV29-1 with TRBJ1-2; 10 bases line up with TRBD1. The V and J ends lost 4 bases and 5 bases, in that order; junction bases with no gene match: 10. Germline V gene data show CDR1 as SQVTM and CDR2 as ANQGSEA. The CDR3 runs 15 residues. The CDR3 DNA follows: TGCAGCGTTGTTCACGCTGGGACAGGGGTATATGGCTACACCTTC. Amino acids: CSVVHAGTGVYGYTF.

In this sample, this clonotype turned up a few times. J is TRBJ1-4 and V is TRBV4-1, with 8 nucleotides matching TRBD1. There are 17 residues in the CDR3. Trimming cost V 2 bases and J 7 bases; bases outside gene matches: 12. Germline loops: CDR1 MGHRA, CDR2 YSYEKL. CDR3 residues: CASSQPARTGRFEKLFF. The CDR3 bases are TGCGCCAGCAGCCAACCTGCCAGGACAGGGAGATTTGAAAAACTGTTTTTT.

This clonotype was seen a handful of times. This rearrangement joins TRBV5-1 to TRBJ2-2; D uncertain. The length of the CDR3 is 15 residues. The V and J ends lost 4 bases and 0 bases respectively, with 10 bases between them. Per the germline V gene, CDR1 is SGHRS and CDR2 is YFSETQ. CDR3 residues: CASSTGRTNTGELFF. The DNA of the CDR3 is TGCGCCAGCAGCACGGGCCGCACGAACACCGGGGAGCTGTTTTTT.

This clonotype was counted between two and nine times. This chain joins TRBV27 and TRBJ2-1, with TRBD2 identical over 9 bases. V dropped 3 bases and J dropped 4; count of bases not matched to a gene: 7. The CDR3 extends over 16 amino acids. Per germline, CDR1 MNHEY and CDR2 SMNVEV (reference sequence). The CDR3 loop reads CASSFPSGGSYNEQFF. The CDR3 DNA reads TGTGCCAGCAGTTTCCCAAGCGGGGGGTCGTACAATGAGCAGTTCTTC.

Only a few counts were recorded for this clonotype. The rearrangement uses TRBV29-1 and TRBJ2-1; no clear D. There are 13 residues in the CDR3. V lost 7 bases to trimming and J lost 0 bases, with 10 bases between them. Germline CDR1 and CDR2: SQVTM and ANQGSEA. In DNA, the CDR3 is TGCAGCGCCTCCCCCGACTCCTACAATGAGCAGTTCTTC. It encodes CSASPDSYNEQFF.